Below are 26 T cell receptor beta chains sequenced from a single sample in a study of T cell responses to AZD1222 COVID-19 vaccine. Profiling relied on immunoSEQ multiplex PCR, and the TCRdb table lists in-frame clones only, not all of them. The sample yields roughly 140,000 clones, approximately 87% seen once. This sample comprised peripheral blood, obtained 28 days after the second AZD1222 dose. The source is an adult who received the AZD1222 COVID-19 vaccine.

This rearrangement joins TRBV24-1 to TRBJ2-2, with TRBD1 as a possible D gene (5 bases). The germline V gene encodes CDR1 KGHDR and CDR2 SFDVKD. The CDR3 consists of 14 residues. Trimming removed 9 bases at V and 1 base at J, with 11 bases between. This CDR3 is CATADTLNTGELFF. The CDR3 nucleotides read TGTGCCACCGCGGACACCTTGAACACCGGGGAGCTGTTTTTT.

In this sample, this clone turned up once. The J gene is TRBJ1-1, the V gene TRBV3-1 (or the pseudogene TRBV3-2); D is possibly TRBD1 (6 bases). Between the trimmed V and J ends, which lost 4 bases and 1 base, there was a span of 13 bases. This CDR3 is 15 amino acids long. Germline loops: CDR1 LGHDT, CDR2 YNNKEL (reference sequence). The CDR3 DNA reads TGTGCCAGCAGCCGGTCTCAGGGGAGGAACACTGAAGCTTTCTTT. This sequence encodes CASSRSQGRNTEAFF.

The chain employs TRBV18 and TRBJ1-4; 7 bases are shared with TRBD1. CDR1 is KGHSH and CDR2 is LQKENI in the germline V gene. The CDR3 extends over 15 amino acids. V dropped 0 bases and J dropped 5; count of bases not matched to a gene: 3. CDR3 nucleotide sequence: TGTGCCAGCTCACCACCGGGACAGTGGAATGAAAAACTGTTTTTT. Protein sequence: CASSPPGQWNEKLFF.

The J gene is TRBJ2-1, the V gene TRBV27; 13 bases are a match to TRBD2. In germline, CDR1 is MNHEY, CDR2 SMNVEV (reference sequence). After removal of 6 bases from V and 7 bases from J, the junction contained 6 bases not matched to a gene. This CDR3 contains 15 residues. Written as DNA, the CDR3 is TGTGCCAGCAGCCCACTAGCGGGAGGGCCAAATGAGCAGTTCTTC. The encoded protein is CASSPLAGGPNEQFF.

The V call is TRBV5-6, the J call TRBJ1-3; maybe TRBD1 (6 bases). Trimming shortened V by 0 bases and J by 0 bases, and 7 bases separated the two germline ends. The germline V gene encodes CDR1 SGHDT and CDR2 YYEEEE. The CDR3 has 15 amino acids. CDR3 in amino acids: CASSLGQVSGNTIYF. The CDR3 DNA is TGTGCCAGCAGCTTGGGACAGGTCTCTGGAAACACCATATATTTT.

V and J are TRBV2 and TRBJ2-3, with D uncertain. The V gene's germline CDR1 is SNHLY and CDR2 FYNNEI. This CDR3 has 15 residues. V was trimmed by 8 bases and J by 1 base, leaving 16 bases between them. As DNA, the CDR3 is TGTGCCAGCGGGTTTAGGAGTCACGGCACAGATACGCAGTATTTT. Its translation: CASGFRSHGTDTQYF. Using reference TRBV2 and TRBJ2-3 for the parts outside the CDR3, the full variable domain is EPEVTQTPSHQVTQMGQEVILRCVPISNHLYFYWYRQILGQKVEFLVSFYNNEISEKSEIFDDQFSVERPDGSNFTLKIRSTKLEDSAMYFCASGFRSHGTDTQYFGPGTRLTVL.

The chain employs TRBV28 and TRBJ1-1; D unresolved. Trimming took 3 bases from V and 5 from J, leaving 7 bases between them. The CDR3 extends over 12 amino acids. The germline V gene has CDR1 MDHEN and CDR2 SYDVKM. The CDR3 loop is CASSLGRTEAFF. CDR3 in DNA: TGTGCCAGCAGTTTGGGGAGAACTGAAGCTTTCTTT.

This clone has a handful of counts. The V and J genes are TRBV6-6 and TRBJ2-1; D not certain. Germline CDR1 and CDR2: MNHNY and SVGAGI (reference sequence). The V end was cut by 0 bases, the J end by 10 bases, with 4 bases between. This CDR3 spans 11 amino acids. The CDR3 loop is CASSYSREQFF. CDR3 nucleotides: TGTGCCAGCAGTTACTCGCGGGAGCAGTTCTTC.

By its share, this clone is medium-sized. Here the CDR3 reads CASSDRSSYEQYV. The CDR3 nucleotides read TGCGCCAGCAGTGACAGAAGCTCCTACGAGCAGTACGTC. The genes are TRBV10-2 and TRBJ2-7; D not certain. Germline V gives CDR1 WSHSY, CDR2 SAAADI. The CDR3 is made up of 13 amino acids. V lost 3 bases and J lost 0, with 6 bases in between.

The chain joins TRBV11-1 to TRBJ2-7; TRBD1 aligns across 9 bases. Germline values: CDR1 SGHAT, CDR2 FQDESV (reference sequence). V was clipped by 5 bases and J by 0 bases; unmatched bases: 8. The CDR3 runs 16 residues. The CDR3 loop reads CASSTRDRESSYEQYV. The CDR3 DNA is TGTGCCAGCAGCACCCGGGACAGGGAAAGCTCCTACGAGCAGTACGTC.

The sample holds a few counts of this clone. The CDR3 DNA reads as TGTGCCAGCAGCCAAGATCTCGAGGGTGGCTCACCCCTCCACTTT. Amino acids: CASSQDLEGGSPLHF. V gene TRBV4-2 combines with J gene TRBJ1-6; D is unclear. V gave up 0 bases and J gave up 10 bases, with 13 bases separating them. This CDR3 region has 15 residues. The germline CDR1 and CDR2 sequences are LGHNA and YNFKEQ.

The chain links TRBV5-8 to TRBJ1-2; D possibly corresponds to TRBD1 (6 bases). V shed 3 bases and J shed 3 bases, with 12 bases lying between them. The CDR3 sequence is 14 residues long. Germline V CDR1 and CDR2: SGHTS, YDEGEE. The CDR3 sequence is CASSSSGADYGYTF. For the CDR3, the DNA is TGTGCCAGCAGCTCTTCGGGGGCGGACTATGGCTACACCTTC.

The CDR3 loop is CASTWRGGQETQYF. CDR3 bases: TGTGCCAGCACCTGGCGGGGGGGTCAAGAGACCCAGTACTTC. The rearrangement uses TRBV2 and TRBJ2-5; 9 bases map to TRBD2. V shed 7 bases, J shed 2 bases, and the junction held 5 bases outside the gene matches. The CDR3 extends over 14 amino acids. Germline-derived CDR1 and CDR2 are SNHLY and FYNNEI. Variable domain in full (rest from reference TRBV2 and TRBJ2-5): EPEVTQTPSHQVTQMGQEVILRCVPISNHLYFYWYRQILGQKVEFLVSFYNNEISEKSEIFDDQFSVERPDGSNFTLKIRSTKLEDSAMYFCASTWRGGQETQYFGPGTRLLVL.

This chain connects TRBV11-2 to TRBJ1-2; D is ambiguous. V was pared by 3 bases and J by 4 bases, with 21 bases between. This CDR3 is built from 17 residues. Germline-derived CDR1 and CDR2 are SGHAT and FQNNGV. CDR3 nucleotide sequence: TGTGCCAGCAGCTTTCGGACGATACCGGATGAGAGCTATGGCTACACCTTC. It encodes CASSFRTIPDESYGYTF.

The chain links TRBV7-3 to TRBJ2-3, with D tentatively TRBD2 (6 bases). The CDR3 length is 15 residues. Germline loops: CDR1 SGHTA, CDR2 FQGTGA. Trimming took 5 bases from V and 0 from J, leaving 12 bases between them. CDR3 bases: TGTGCCAGCAGCCTTTCTAGCGTTAGCACAGATACGCAGTATTTT. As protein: CASSLSSVSTDTQYF.

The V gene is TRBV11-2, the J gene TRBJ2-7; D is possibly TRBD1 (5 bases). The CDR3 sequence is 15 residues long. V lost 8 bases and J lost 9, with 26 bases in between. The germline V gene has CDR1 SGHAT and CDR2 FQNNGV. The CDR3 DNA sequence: TGTGCCAGCGCGGAGCAGGGTACTAACCTCGTGAGGCAGTACTTC. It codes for CASAEQGTNLVRQYF.

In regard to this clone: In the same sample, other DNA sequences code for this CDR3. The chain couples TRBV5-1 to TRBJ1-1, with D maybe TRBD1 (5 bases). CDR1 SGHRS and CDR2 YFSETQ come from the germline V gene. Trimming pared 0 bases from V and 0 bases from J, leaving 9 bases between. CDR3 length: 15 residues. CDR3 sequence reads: CASSLVAGMNTEAFF. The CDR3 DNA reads TGCGCCAGCAGCTTGGTAGCAGGGATGAACACTGAAGCTTTCTTT.

This chain's CDR3 is CASSLAGTGVGGYTF. Here the CDR3 DNA reads TGTGCCAGCAGCTTGGCGGGAACAGGGGTCGGTGGCTACACCTTC. The rearrangement links TRBV5-6 to TRBJ1-2; 7 bases align to TRBD1. V shed 0 bases, J shed 7 bases, and the junction held 9 bases outside the gene matches. This CDR3 region has 15 residues. Germline V gene data show CDR1 as SGHDT and CDR2 as YYEEEE.

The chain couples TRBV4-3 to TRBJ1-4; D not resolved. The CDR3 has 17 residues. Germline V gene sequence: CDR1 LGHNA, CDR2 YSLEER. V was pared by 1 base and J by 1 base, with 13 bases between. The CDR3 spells CASSQGRAFGTNEKLFF. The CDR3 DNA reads TGCGCCAGCAGCCAAGGGCGTGCCTTCGGAACTAATGAAAAACTGTTTTTT.

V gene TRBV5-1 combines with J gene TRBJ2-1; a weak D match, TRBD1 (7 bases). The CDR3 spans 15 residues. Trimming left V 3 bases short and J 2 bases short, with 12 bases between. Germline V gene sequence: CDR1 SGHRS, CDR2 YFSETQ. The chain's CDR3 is CASSSTGEAYNEQFF. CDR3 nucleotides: TGCGCCAGCAGCTCAACAGGGGAGGCCTACAATGAGCAGTTCTTC. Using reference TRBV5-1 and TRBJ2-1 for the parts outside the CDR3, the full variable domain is KAGVTQTPRYLIKTRGQQVTLSCSPISGHRSVSWYQQTPGQGLQFLFEYFSETQRNKGNFPGRFSGRQFSNSRSEMNVSTLELGDSALYLCASSSTGEAYNEQFFGPGTRLTVL.

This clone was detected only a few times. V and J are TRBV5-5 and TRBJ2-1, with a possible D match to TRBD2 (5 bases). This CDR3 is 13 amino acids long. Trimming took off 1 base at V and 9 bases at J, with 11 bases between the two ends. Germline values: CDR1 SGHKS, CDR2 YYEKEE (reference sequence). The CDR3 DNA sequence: TGTGCCAGCAGCTTGTACGGGGAAAGTGAGCAGTTCTTC. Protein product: CASSLYGESEQFF.

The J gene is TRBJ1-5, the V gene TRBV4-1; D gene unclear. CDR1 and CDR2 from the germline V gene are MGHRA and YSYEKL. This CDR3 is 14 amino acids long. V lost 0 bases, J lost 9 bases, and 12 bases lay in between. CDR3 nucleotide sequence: TGCGCCAGCAGCCAAGAGAGGGTTGGCGGGCCCCAGCATTTT. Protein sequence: CASSQERVGGPQHF.

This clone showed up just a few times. The DNA of the CDR3 is TGTGCCTGTCGGGGAGGACACGACACAGATACGCAGTATTTT. This gives the protein CACRGGHDTDTQYF. The chain recombines TRBV28 with TRBJ2-3, with D possibly being TRBD2 (6 bases). CDR1 MDHEN and CDR2 SYDVKM come from the germline V gene. There are 14 residues in the CDR3. The V end was cut by 11 bases, the J end by 2 bases, with 17 bases between.

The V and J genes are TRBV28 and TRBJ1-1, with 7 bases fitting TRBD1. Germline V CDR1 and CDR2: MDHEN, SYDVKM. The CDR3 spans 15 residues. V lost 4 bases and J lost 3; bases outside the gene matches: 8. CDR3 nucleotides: TGTGCCAGCAGTTACTTAAGGGGGCGAGACACTGAAGCTTTCTTT. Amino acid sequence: CASSYLRGRDTEAFF.

The CDR3 is CASSDWETQYF. CDR3 bases: TGTGCCAGCAGCGACTGGGAGACCCAGTACTTC. The V and J genes are TRBV11-2 and TRBJ2-5; unclear D gene. The length of the CDR3 is 11 residues. The germline V gene has CDR1 SGHAT and CDR2 FQNNGV. V shed 5 bases and J shed 5 bases, with 6 bases lying between them.

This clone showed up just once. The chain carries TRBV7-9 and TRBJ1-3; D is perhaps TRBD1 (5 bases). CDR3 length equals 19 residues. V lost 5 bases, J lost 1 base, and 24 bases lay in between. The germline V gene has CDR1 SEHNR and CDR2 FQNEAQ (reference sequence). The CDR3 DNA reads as TGTGCCAGCAGCCAACGACCGGGACGCACTTTCCTTTCTGGAAACACCATATATTTT. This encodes CASSQRPGRTFLSGNTIYF. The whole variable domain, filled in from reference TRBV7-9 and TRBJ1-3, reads DTGVSQNPRHKITKRGQNVTFRCDPISEHNRLYWYRQTLGQGPEFLTYFQNEAQLEKSRLLSDRFSAERPKGSFSTLEIQRTEQGDSAMYLCASSQRPGRTFLSGNTIYFGEGSWLTVV.